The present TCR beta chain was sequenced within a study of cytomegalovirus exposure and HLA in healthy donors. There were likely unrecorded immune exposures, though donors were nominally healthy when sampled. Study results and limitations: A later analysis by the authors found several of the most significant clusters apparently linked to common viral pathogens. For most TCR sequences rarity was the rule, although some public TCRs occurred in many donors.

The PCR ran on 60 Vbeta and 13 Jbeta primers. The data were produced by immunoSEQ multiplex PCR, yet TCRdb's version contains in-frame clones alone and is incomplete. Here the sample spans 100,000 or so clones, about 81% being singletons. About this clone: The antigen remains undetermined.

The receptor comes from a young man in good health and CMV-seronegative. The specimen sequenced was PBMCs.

The CDR3 DNA reads as TGTGCCAGTAGTCGACAGGGAAGCACTGAAGCTTTCTTT. Encoded protein: CASSRQGSTEAFF. The chain is built from TRBV19 and TRBJ1-1; 7 bases line up with TRBD1. The CDR3 length is 13 residues. Germline V lookup: CDR1 LNHDA, CDR2 SQIVND (reference sequence). J lost 4 bases, V lost 5 bases, and 4 bases had no gene match.